A single sample is the source of the 27 T cell receptor beta chains below, sequenced in a study of identical twins. TCRdb analysed the 5' RACE reads with MiXCR anew, one entry per CDR3 protein. Seen here are 450,000 to 650,000 distinct CDR3 sequences, more than 9% observed once, and the top ten hold roughly 3%. These same records also appear under a second study, on yellow fever vaccine responses in identical twins.

Sequences were obtained from PBMCs. These receptors all come from a woman younger than 30 in good health.

The rearrangement joins TRBV6-1 to TRBJ2-2; 7 nucleotides agree with TRBD1. CDR1 MNHNS and CDR2 SASEGT come from the germline V gene. J was trimmed by 1 base and V by 4 bases; bases with no gene match: 3. The CDR3 totals 15 residues. Here the CDR3 reads CASSATGKNTGELFF. CDR3 bases: TGTGCCAGCAGTGCGACAGGGAAGAACACCGGGGAGCTGTTTTTT.

This clonotype was counted a few times. A junction boundary mismatches the germline segment, possibly from a read error. The chain links TRBV7-7 to TRBJ2-2; TRBD1 matches at 10 bases. Germline assignment: CDR1 SSHAT and CDR2 FNYEAQ (reference sequence). The CDR3 is made up of 15 amino acids. CDR3 bases: TGTGCTAGCAGCGCAGACAGGGGGCGCCCCGGGGAGCTGTTTTTT. Its protein product is CASSADRGRPGELFF.

This clonotype showed up just a few times. A junction end diverges from the germline sequence, so it may reflect a read error. The chain recombines TRBV7-7 with TRBJ2-3; D unresolved. CDR1 is SSHAT, CDR2 FNYEAQ, per germline (reference sequence). This CDR3 spans 13 amino acids. The CDR3 region has the DNA TGTGCTAGCAGCCGGGCCAGCACAGATACGCAGTATTTT. It translates to CASSRASTDTQYF.

The chain combines TRBV11-2 with TRBJ2-5, with D maybe TRBD2 (7 bases). V lost 6 bases and J 7 bases, leaving 15 bases between the germline ends. In germline, CDR1 is SGHAT, CDR2 FQNNGV. The CDR3 totals 13 residues. CDR3 residues: CASRSRGAGTQYF. DNA for the CDR3: TGTGCCAGCAGATCCCGGGGGGCCGGGACCCAGTACTTC.

The chain combines TRBV20-1 with TRBJ2-7, with TRBD1 as a possible D gene (6 bases). This CDR3 region has 14 residues. V lost 4 bases and J 0 bases, leaving 13 bases between the germline ends. Germline CDR1 reads DFQATT; CDR2 reads SNEGSKA (reference sequence). The CDR3 is CSAIYRDSSYEQYF. CDR3 nucleotides: TGCAGTGCTATCTACAGGGATAGCTCCTACGAGCAGTACTTC.

The chain has TRBV10-3 and TRBJ2-1; D not certain. This CDR3 contains 10 residues. V dropped 8 bases and J dropped 5 bases, with 4 bases sitting between them. Germline V gene sequence: CDR1 ENHRY, CDR2 SYGVKD. The CDR3 protein is CAIGNNEQFF. The CDR3 coding sequence is TGTGCCATCGGGAACAATGAGCAGTTCTTC.

V gene TRBV4-3 combines with J gene TRBJ2-4; weak D call: TRBD2 (5 bases). V lost 0 bases to trimming and J lost 6 bases, with 18 bases between them. Looked up from germline, CDR1 is LGHNA and CDR2 is YSLEER. This CDR3 comprises 17 residues. CDR3 sequence reads: CASSQDVGSGGGNIQYF. In DNA, the CDR3 is TGCGCCAGCAGCCAAGATGTGGGAAGTGGAGGCGGAAACATTCAGTACTTC.

The V and J genes are TRBV4-1 and TRBJ2-6, with unresolved D. Deletions cut 1 base from V and 1 base from J, with 11 bases between. Germline assignment: CDR1 MGHRA and CDR2 YSYEKL. The CDR3 spans 17 residues. DNA for the CDR3: TGCGCCAGCAGCCAAGTTGGAATGAAATCTGGGGCCAACGTCCTGACTTTC. Its protein is CASSQVGMKSGANVLTF.

This clonotype was observed at least ten times. The gene calls are TRBV28 and TRBJ1-5, with D tentatively TRBD1 (5 bases). Germline CDR1 MDHEN, CDR2 SYDVKM. There are 14 residues in the CDR3. Trimming shortened V by 3 bases and J by 4 bases, and 10 bases separated the two germline ends. CDR3 sequence: CASSFREGNQPQHF. CDR3 bases: TGTGCCAGCAGTTTCCGAGAGGGGAATCAGCCCCAGCATTTT. The complete variable domain, with remaining parts taken from reference TRBV28 and TRBJ1-5, reads DVKVTQSSRYLVKRTGEKVFLECVQDMDHENMFWYRQDPGLGLRLIYFSYDVKMKEKGDIPEGYSVSREKKERFSLILESASTNQTSMYLCASSFREGNQPQHFGDGTRLSIL.

This clonotype has only a few counts. This rearrangement joins TRBV19 to TRBJ2-2, with 8 bases that match TRBD1. This CDR3 has 15 amino acids. Germline trimming cut 1 base from V and 4 bases from J; bases unmatched to any gene: 2. Germline lookup yields CDR1 LNHDA and CDR2 SQIVND (reference sequence). The chain's CDR3 is CASSIGGTGTGELFF. The CDR3 DNA reads TGTGCCAGTAGTATAGGAGGGACAGGCACCGGGGAGCTGTTTTTT.

V is TRBV12-3 or TRBV12-4 and J is TRBJ1-1; D is unclear. V shed 6 bases and J shed 4 bases, with 18 bases lying between them. This CDR3 contains 15 residues. CDR3 loop: CASSPAGISGTEAFF. CDR3 nucleotides: TGTGCCAGCAGCCCTGCGGGAATTTCGGGCACTGAAGCTTTCTTT.

The CDR3 sequence: CAPLKGEDYGYTF. As DNA, the CDR3 is TGCGCCCCGTTAAAGGGAGAGGACTATGGCTACACCTTC. The rearrangement joins TRBV23-1 to TRBJ1-2; D is uncertain. TRBV23-1 is sorted into the ORF group, with uncertain function. The V gene lost 11 bases and the J gene lost 3 bases, with 16 bases spanning the gap. The CDR3 is made up of 13 amino acids.

This clonotype has at least ten counts. The chain carries TRBV9 and TRBJ1-1; D gene uncertain. The ends were cut back, 0 bases at V and 0 bases at J, with 6 bases in the middle. Germline loops: CDR1 SGDLS, CDR2 YYNGEE. The CDR3 covers 14 residues. The chain's CDR3 is CASSVGALNTEAFF. The CDR3 DNA follows: TGTGCCAGCAGCGTAGGGGCCCTGAACACTGAAGCTTTCTTT.

About this clonotype: This may be a read error, as it is one base from a much larger clone. The rearrangement links TRBV7-2 to TRBJ2-5; D perhaps matches TRBD2 (5 bases). Looked up from germline, CDR1 is SGHTA and CDR2 is FQGNSA. V was trimmed by 1 base and J by 1 base, leaving 7 bases between them. The length of the CDR3 is 14 residues. The CDR3 region is CASSLVASQETQYF. The CDR3 nucleotides read TGTGCCAGCAGCTTAGTAGCGTCCCAAGAGACCCAGTACTTC.

This clonotype was seen a handful of times. The chain carries TRBV28 and TRBJ2-7; 7 nucleotides match TRBD1. The CDR3 extends over 17 amino acids. V shed 2 bases, J shed 0 bases, and the junction held 10 bases outside the gene matches. In germline, CDR1 is MDHEN, CDR2 SYDVKM. The chain's CDR3 is CASSLDLRTGVSYEQYF. The CDR3 coding sequence is TGTGCCAGCAGTTTAGACCTTCGGACAGGAGTCTCCTACGAGCAGTACTTC.

Only a few counts were recorded for this clonotype. The genes are TRBV29-1 and TRBJ2-5; D may be TRBD2 (6 bases). Deletions cut 1 base from V and 5 bases from J, with 14 bases between. CDR3 length equals 14 residues. CDR1 and CDR2 from the germline V gene are SQVTM and ANQGSEA. The CDR3 region is CSVEGPGVAETQYF. As DNA, the CDR3 is TGCAGCGTTGAAGGCCCGGGGGTGGCCGAGACCCAGTACTTC.

The V gene is TRBV5-5, the J gene TRBJ2-7; either TRBD1 or TRBD2 may fit D (5 bases each). The V and J ends lost 4 bases and 3 bases respectively, with 17 bases between them. This CDR3 is built from 15 residues. Germline V gives CDR1 SGHKS, CDR2 YYEKEE (reference sequence). In nucleotides, the CDR3 is TGTGCCAGCAGCCAATTTGCAGGGAGAGGCTACGAGCAGTACTTC. Its protein is CASSQFAGRGYEQYF.

Regarding this clonotype: At one end, the junction sequence differs from germline, possibly due to a read error. V is TRBV7-9 and J is TRBJ2-6, with D tentatively TRBD2 (5 bases). Germline V gives CDR1 SEHNR, CDR2 FQNEAQ (reference sequence). This CDR3 has 16 amino acids. In nucleotides, the CDR3 is TGTGCCAGCAGCTTAGGGCGGGTCTCTGGTGCCAACGTCCTGACTTTC. Protein: CASSLGRVSGANVLTF.

CDR3 sequence reads: CSVERTVEQFF. CDR3 DNA: TGCAGCGTTGAAAGGACAGTTGAGCAGTTCTTC. This sequence joins TRBV29-1 and TRBJ2-1; weak D call: TRBD1 (6 bases). V was pared by 2 bases and J by 9 bases, with 8 bases between. Germline V gene sequence: CDR1 SQVTM, CDR2 ANQGSEA. The CDR3 has 11 amino acids.

This clonotype was found many times. This rearrangement joins TRBV6-5 to TRBJ2-7, with D unresolved. The germline V gene encodes CDR1 MNHEY and CDR2 SVGAGI. V was shortened by 8 bases and J by 6 bases, with 14 bases between the two germline ends. The CDR3 length is 12 residues. The CDR3: CASGTALGEQYF. In nucleotides, the CDR3 is TGTGCCAGCGGAACTGCCTTAGGCGAGCAGTACTTC.

This clonotype occurred a few times. The V and J genes are TRBV28 and TRBJ2-7; 9 nucleotides match TRBD2. From germline, CDR1 is MDHEN and CDR2 SYDVKM. The CDR3 has 15 amino acids. Trimming took 6 bases from V and 3 from J; bases not matched to a gene: 9. In nucleotides, the CDR3 is TGTGCCAGCAGCCCTGGAGGTAGCGGGAGCTACGAGCAGTACTTC. Encoded protein: CASSPGGSGSYEQYF. Complete variable domain (other parts from reference TRBV28 and TRBJ2-7): DVKVTQSSRYLVKRTGEKVFLECVQDMDHENMFWYRQDPGLGLRLIYFSYDVKMKEKGDIPEGYSVSREKKERFSLILESASTNQTSMYLCASSPGGSGSYEQYFGPGTRLTVT.

This clonotype was seen a few times. The chain carries TRBV7-9 and TRBJ2-1; the D gene is possibly TRBD1 (6 bases). The length of the CDR3 is 17 residues. Germline CDR1 reads SEHNR; CDR2 reads FQNEAQ (reference sequence). The V gene lost 5 bases and the J gene lost 8 bases, with 25 bases spanning the gap. CDR3: CASSPDRSIGFGDEQFF. The CDR3, as DNA: TGTGCCAGCAGCCCGGACAGATCGATAGGGTTTGGAGATGAGCAGTTCTTC.

This clonotype has more than one count but fewer than ten. This chain links TRBV12-3 or TRBV12-4 with TRBJ1-2; TRBD1 matches 8 bases. The CDR3 consists of 15 residues. J was trimmed by 5 bases and V by 7 bases; bases with no gene match: 12. The CDR3 reads CASKNRQGMKYGYTF. CDR3 DNA sequence: TGTGCCAGCAAGAACCGACAGGGGATGAAGTATGGCTACACCTTC.

The chain combines TRBV18 with TRBJ2-1; 9 positions agree with TRBD2. Germline V gene sequence: CDR1 KGHSH, CDR2 LQKENI. This CDR3 spans 16 amino acids. V dropped 2 bases and J dropped 3; count of bases not matched to a gene: 5. The CDR3 here is CASSPKRTSDYNEQFF. CDR3 sequence (DNA): TGTGCCAGCTCACCAAAAAGGACTAGCGACTACAATGAGCAGTTCTTC.

The V call is TRBV28, the J call TRBJ2-7; the D is unclear. V was trimmed by 5 bases and J by 3 bases, leaving 11 bases between them. The CDR3 is made up of 13 amino acids. The V gene's germline CDR1 is MDHEN and CDR2 SYDVKM. CDR3 sequence: CASSGFGFYEQYF. The CDR3 DNA follows: TGTGCCAGCAGTGGGTTTGGTTTCTACGAGCAGTACTTC. Based on the CDR3 plus reference TRBV28 and TRBJ2-7, the full variable domain is DVKVTQSSRYLVKRTGEKVFLECVQDMDHENMFWYRQDPGLGLRLIYFSYDVKMKEKGDIPEGYSVSREKKERFSLILESASTNQTSMYLCASSGFGFYEQYFGPGTRLTVT.

V is TRBV14 and J is TRBJ2-2; D could derive from TRBD1 or TRBD2 (8 bases each). CDR1 and CDR2 from the germline V gene are SGHDN and FVKESK. This CDR3 comprises 20 residues. The ends were cut back, 0 bases at V and 3 bases at J, with 23 bases in the middle. The CDR3 DNA sequence: TGTGCCAGCAGCCAAGATTGGACAGGGAGAAGCGGGAGTGACACCGGGGAGCTGTTTTTT. Translation: CASSQDWTGRSGSDTGELFF.

In this sample, this clonotype turned up a few times. V gene TRBV18 combines with J gene TRBJ2-7; D remains ambiguous. CDR1 and CDR2 (germline): KGHSH, LQKENI. V lost 5 bases and J lost 3, with 11 bases in between. This CDR3 has 13 amino acids. The DNA for the CDR3 is TGTGCCAGCTCATCTATTTTGGGCTACGAGCAGTACTTC. Translated, it gives CASSSILGYEQYF.